These 17 T cell receptor beta chains share one sample of origin, sequenced in a study of blood T cells in healthy people across ages. A second PCR, run for roughly 7 to 11 cycles, used a sample-barcoded 5' primer plus a J-beta primer mix. Each CDR3 protein gets one entry after TCRdb re-called the 5' RACE reads with MiXCR. This sample carries hundreds of thousands of distinct CDR3 sequences, roughly 56% of them seen once, and the ten largest clones take 20% to 30%. The source material was blood. The receptors here all came from a man in his forties or fifties in good health.

This clonotype was observed a few times. The V gene is TRBV7-8, the J gene TRBJ2-7, with no clear D. This CDR3 comprises 13 residues. Per germline, CDR1 SGHVS and CDR2 FQNEAQ. Trimming stripped 1 base from V and 10 bases from J, with 14 bases between. The CDR3 loop reads CASSLEAGMGQYF. The CDR3 region has the DNA TGTGCCAGCAGCTTAGAGGCTGGGATGGGCCAGTACTTC.

The chain links TRBV25-1 to TRBJ2-7; 9 positions agree with TRBD2. Unmatched junction bases numbered 5, after V lost 1 base and J lost 4 bases. CDR3 length: 15 residues. CDR1 is MGHDK, CDR2 SYGVNS, per germline. The CDR3, as DNA: TGTGCCAGCAGTGAATCCTTAGCGGGAGTGTACGAGCAGTACTTC. It specifies CASSESLAGVYEQYF.

The chain combines TRBV29-1 with TRBJ2-7, with D perhaps given as TRBD1 or TRBD2 (7 bases each). The germline V and J ends were trimmed by 8 bases and 2 bases, with 28 bases remaining between them. In germline, CDR1 is SQVTM, CDR2 ANQGSEA. The CDR3 runs to 17 residues. DNA of the CDR3: TGCAGCTCCGAGGGGGGGAGCGGGACAGACATGGCCTACGAGCAGTACTTC. Amino acids: CSSEGGSGTDMAYEQYF.

In the case of this clonotype: A much larger clone differs from this one at a single base, so this may be a read error. This chain links TRBV7-6 with TRBJ2-1; TRBD1 matches 7 bases. There are 14 residues in the CDR3. Germline V lookup: CDR1 SGHVS, CDR2 FNYEAQ. CDR3 DNA: TGTGCCAGCAGCACAAAGACAGGGAACAATGGGCAGTTCTTC. It is translated as CASSTKTGNNGQFF.

This clonotype was counted between two and nine times. V usage is TRBV5-1 and J usage is TRBJ2-5; TRBD2 might be the D (6 bases). V lost 4 bases and J lost 3, with 16 bases in between. Germline values: CDR1 SGHRS, CDR2 YFSETQ. This CDR3 spans 15 amino acids. The CDR3: CASSPSFGLKETQYF. The CDR3 DNA reads as TGCGCCAGCAGCCCGAGCTTTGGACTAAAAGAGACCCAGTACTTC.

The chain is built from TRBV29-1 and TRBJ2-5; D is possibly TRBD1 (5 bases). Trimming took 6 bases from V and 0 from J, leaving 14 bases between them. There are 14 residues in the CDR3. Looked up from germline, CDR1 is SQVTM and CDR2 is ANQGSEA. The CDR3 sequence is CSVDSTGNQETQYF. CDR3 bases: TGCAGCGTCGATTCTACAGGAAACCAAGAGACCCAGTACTTC.

The genes are TRBV6-5 and TRBJ2-7; 11 nucleotides match TRBD2. The V and J ends lost 6 bases and 0 bases, in that order; junction bases with no gene match: 7. CDR3 length equals 16 residues. Germline CDR1 reads MNHEY; CDR2 reads SVGAGI. The CDR3 region is CASSPGLADHSYEQYF. The CDR3 bases are TGTGCCAGCAGCCCGGGACTAGCGGATCACTCCTACGAGCAGTACTTC.

This clonotype has a handful of counts. The J gene is TRBJ2-5, the V gene TRBV6-5, with D tentatively TRBD2 (6 bases). V dropped 8 bases and J dropped 3 bases, with 16 bases sitting between them. This CDR3 region has 14 residues. Germline CDR1 and CDR2: MNHEY and SVGAGI. The CDR3 loop reads CASRPLWGEETQYF. The CDR3 coding sequence is TGTGCCAGCCGCCCTTTATGGGGGGAAGAGACCCAGTACTTC.

This clonotype was detected only a few times. The chain links TRBV7-2 to TRBJ2-7; TRBD2 is a possible D gene (6 bases). Germline values: CDR1 SGHTA, CDR2 FQGNSA. Trimming took 0 bases from V and 3 from J, leaving 18 bases between them. This CDR3 comprises 17 residues. CDR3 bases: TGTGCCAGCAGCTTAGCGGCTGGGCTAGCGCGGGTCTACGAGCAGTACTTC. Translating gives CASSLAAGLARVYEQYF.

The genes are TRBV20-1 and TRBJ2-7, with D possibly being TRBD2 (6 bases). The CDR3 contains 15 residues. Germline CDR1 is DFQATT and CDR2 is SNEGSKA (reference sequence). The V gene lost 3 bases and the J gene lost 4 bases, with 19 bases spanning the gap. CDR3 coding DNA: TGCAGTGCTAGGCTGTTCGGGGGATGGGCTTACGAGCAGTACTTC. Amino acids: CSARLFGGWAYEQYF.

The gene calls are TRBV11-2 and TRBJ1-2, with D unresolved. The CDR3 is 15 residues long. Germline loops: CDR1 SGHAT, CDR2 FQNNGV. V was clipped by 5 bases and J by 0 bases, with 13 bases between them. This CDR3 reads CASSALTWPNYGYTF. The DNA of the CDR3 is TGTGCCAGCAGCGCCCTGACATGGCCTAACTATGGCTACACCTTC.

V gene TRBV5-1 combines with J gene TRBJ2-5, with 7 bases fitting TRBD1. V was pared by 4 bases and J by 5 bases, with 11 bases of the junction left unmatched. The CDR3 has 15 residues. Per the germline V gene, CDR1 is SGHRS and CDR2 is YFSETQ. The CDR3 nucleotides read TGCGCCAGCAGCCCCGAAGGGGGCAGAGGGGAGACCCAGTACTTC. This encodes CASSPEGGRGETQYF.

The gene calls are TRBV6-5 and TRBJ1-5; D may be TRBD1 (6 bases). The CDR3 consists of 14 residues. The V end was cut by 8 bases, the J end by 4 bases, with 15 bases between. Germline V CDR1 and CDR2: MNHEY, SVGAGI. CDR3 residues: CASSTGQTNQPQHF. CDR3 in DNA: TGTGCCAGCTCAACGGGACAAACTAATCAGCCCCAGCATTTT.

The table lists this clonotype with a count of one. V gene TRBV12-3 or TRBV12-4 combines with J gene TRBJ2-1; D uncertain. The CDR3 covers 12 residues. V gave up 5 bases and J gave up 10 bases, with 12 bases separating them. CDR3 DNA: TGTGCCAGCAGTCGCTTTACGGTCGAGCAGTTCTTC. It yields the protein CASSRFTVEQFF.

The CDR3 protein is CSARGRSLRYQETQYF. The CDR3 DNA reads TGCAGTGCTAGGGGGAGAAGCCTCAGGTACCAAGAGACCCAGTACTTC. This chain joins TRBV20-1 and TRBJ2-5; D may be TRBD2 (5 bases). Deletions cut 3 bases from V and 0 bases from J, with 17 bases between. Per germline, CDR1 DFQATT and CDR2 SNEGSKA (reference sequence). The CDR3 runs to 16 residues.

This clonotype turned up a few times. The junction and the germline gene differ at one end; a read error may be behind it. The rearrangement uses TRBV12-3 or TRBV12-4 and TRBJ1-1; TRBD1 might be the D (5 bases). The CDR3 covers 13 residues. CDR3 bases: TGTGCCAGCACTTCGACAGTTAACACCGAAGCTTTCTTT. Its translation: CASTSTVNTEAFF.

The chain recombines TRBV20-1 with TRBJ2-7; the match to TRBD1 covers 8 bases. CDR3 length: 12 amino acids. Germline V gives CDR1 DFQATT, CDR2 SNEGSKA (reference sequence). Trimming removed 5 bases from V and 9 bases from J; junction bases left unmatched: 9. The CDR3 is CSAPTTGQGQYF. The CDR3 region has the DNA TGCAGTGCTCCAACCACCGGACAGGGGCAGTACTTC.